These 21 T cell receptor beta chains share one sample of origin, sequenced in a study of T-cell memory formation after mild COVID-19. Each CDR3 protein is one row after TCRdb ran MiXCR on the 5' RACE reads. The table lists 150,000 or so distinct CDR3 sequences, roughly 15% of them singletons, with 13% to 15% in the top ten. The specimen was PBMCs or a T cell subset sorted from them (not recorded which). The source is an adult woman who had mild COVID-19 (a few samples of this study predate the infection). Cell type and time point are not known.

The chain carries TRBV24-1 and TRBJ2-2; 8 nucleotides match TRBD2. Looked up from germline, CDR1 is KGHDR and CDR2 is SFDVKD. V lost 7 bases and J lost 0; bases outside the gene matches: 9. The CDR3 is 17 amino acids. In DNA, the CDR3 is TGTGCCACCAGCTCGGCTAGCGGGCCCTCGAACACCGGGGAGCTGTTTTTT. It is translated as CATSSASGPSNTGELFF.

This clonotype was counted only a few times. The genes are TRBV29-1 and TRBJ1-1; D call uncertain. The CDR3 contains 12 residues. Trimming cost V 1 base and J 7 bases, with 10 bases left between them. In germline, CDR1 is SQVTM, CDR2 ANQGSEA. DNA of the CDR3: TGCAGCGTTGAAGGGCGGCGACGTGAAGCTTTCTTT. Translated, it gives CSVEGRRREAFF. Together with reference TRBV29-1 and TRBJ1-1, the CDR3 gives the full variable domain: SAVISQKPSRDICQRGTSLTIQCQVDSQVTMMFWYRQQPGQSLTLIATANQGSEATYESGFVIDKFPISRPNLTFSTLTVSNMSPEDSSIYLCSVEGRRREAFFGQGTRLTVV.

This chain joins TRBV6-5 and TRBJ1-4; D unresolved. The CDR3 has 14 amino acids. The germline V gene encodes CDR1 MNHEY and CDR2 SVGAGI. V lost 6 bases, J lost 6 bases, and 14 bases lay in between. CDR3 in amino acids: CASSPTGSYEKLFF. For the CDR3, the DNA is TGTGCCAGCAGCCCAACCGGGAGCTATGAAAAACTGTTTTTT.

This clonotype was recorded a few times. The V gene is TRBV18, the J gene TRBJ2-7; 10 nucleotides align to TRBD1. The CDR3 runs 15 residues. The V gene's germline CDR1 is KGHSH and CDR2 LQKENI. V lost 3 bases and J lost 3; bases outside the gene matches: 5. DNA of the CDR3: TGTGCCAGCTCACCTGGGACAGGGGCCAACTACGAGCAGTACTTC. Amino acid sequence: CASSPGTGANYEQYF.

This clonotype has a handful of counts. The chain couples TRBV5-1 to TRBJ2-5; unclear D gene. Trimming left V 3 bases short and J 2 bases short, with 5 bases between. CDR3 length: 12 residues. CDR1 is SGHRS, CDR2 YFSETQ, per germline. This CDR3 reads CASSYSQETQYF. DNA for the CDR3: TGCGCCAGCAGCTACTCGCAAGAGACCCAGTACTTC.

This clonotype occurred a few times. The chain is built from TRBV19 and TRBJ2-1; D possibly corresponds to TRBD2 (6 bases). V lost 6 bases and J lost 7, with 13 bases in between. The germline V gene has CDR1 LNHDA and CDR2 SQIVND (reference sequence). The CDR3 totals 13 residues. CDR3 loop: CASRRESGNEQFF. In nucleotides, the CDR3 is TGTGCCAGTAGACGGGAGTCGGGGAATGAGCAGTTCTTC.

This clonotype turned up a few times. The V gene is TRBV5-1, the J gene TRBJ1-2; 7 bases align to TRBD1. The CDR3 runs to 15 residues. Germline-derived CDR1 and CDR2 are SGHRS and YFSETQ. J was trimmed by 7 bases and V by 0 bases; bases with no gene match: 9. The CDR3 spells CASSLAEGANLGYTF. CDR3 in DNA: TGCGCCAGCAGCTTGGCGGAGGGGGCTAATCTTGGCTACACCTTC. Using reference TRBV5-1 and TRBJ1-2 for the parts outside the CDR3, the full variable domain is KAGVTQTPRYLIKTRGQQVTLSCSPISGHRSVSWYQQTPGQGLQFLFEYFSETQRNKGNFPGRFSGRQFSNSRSEMNVSTLELGDSALYLCASSLAEGANLGYTFGSGTRLTVV.

This clonotype has more than one count but fewer than ten. The CDR3 is CASSVGGGTGHSPLHF. The DNA for the CDR3 is TGTGCCAGCAGCGTAGGAGGAGGGACAGGGCATTCACCCCTCCACTTT. The V and J genes are TRBV9 and TRBJ1-6; 9 nucleotides line up with TRBD1. J lost 8 bases, V lost 0 bases, and 6 bases had no gene match. The length of the CDR3 is 16 residues. Looked up from germline, CDR1 is SGDLS and CDR2 is YYNGEE.

This clonotype was found a few times. This sequence joins TRBV5-1 and TRBJ2-7, with D maybe TRBD1 (6 bases). The CDR3 has 12 residues. Between the trimmed V and J ends, which lost 4 bases and 9 bases, there was a span of 14 bases. Germline assignment: CDR1 SGHRS and CDR2 YFSETQ. The CDR3 loop reads CASSLDSSGQYF. Here the CDR3 DNA reads TGCGCCAGCAGCCTGGACAGCTCGGGGCAGTACTTC.

The rearrangement uses TRBV20-1 and TRBJ1-1, with 7 bases that match TRBD1. Germline trimming cut 6 bases from V and 3 bases from J; bases unmatched to any gene: 10. Germline CDR1 and CDR2: DFQATT and SNEGSKA (reference sequence). This CDR3 is 14 amino acids long. The CDR3 reads CSALDRHAYTEAFF. As DNA, the CDR3 is TGCAGTGCCCTGGACAGGCACGCTTACACTGAAGCTTTCTTT.

This chain joins TRBV6-2 or TRBV6-3 and TRBJ2-7, with a possible D match to TRBD2 (6 bases). The CDR3 runs to 16 residues. The germline gives CDR1 MNHEY, CDR2 SVGEGT. V was trimmed by 7 bases and J by 0 bases, leaving 19 bases between them. The CDR3 protein is CASTSSGALYSYEQYF. The CDR3 bases are TGTGCCAGCACCTCCTCGGGAGCTCTATACTCCTACGAGCAGTACTTC.

This chain uses TRBV18 with TRBJ2-2, with a possible D match to TRBD2 (7 bases). Looked up from germline, CDR1 is KGHSH and CDR2 is LQKENI. The CDR3 length is 17 residues. V lost 0 bases, J lost 0 bases, and 11 bases lay in between. The DNA of the CDR3 is TGTGCCAGCTCACCACCGGTGGGGGGGCCGAACACCGGGGAGCTGTTTTTT. Translation gives CASSPPVGGPNTGELFF.

The J gene is TRBJ2-5, the V gene TRBV5-1; either TRBD1 or TRBD2 may supply D (5 bases each). This CDR3 is 14 amino acids long. Trimming removed 0 bases from V and 3 bases from J, with 9 bases in between. Looked up from germline, CDR1 is SGHRS and CDR2 is YFSETQ. The CDR3 nucleotides read TGCGCCAGCAGCTTGGGGGGACCAGAAGAGACCCAGTACTTC. Protein: CASSLGGPEETQYF.

V and J are TRBV5-1 and TRBJ2-7; D gene unclear. CDR1 is SGHRS, CDR2 YFSETQ, per germline. CDR3 size: 13 residues. The ends were cut back, 0 bases at V and 3 bases at J, with 7 bases in the middle. The CDR3 coding sequence is TGCGCCAGCAGCTTGGAGATCTACTACGAGCAGTACTTC. This encodes CASSLEIYYEQYF.

The table lists this clonotype with a few counts. This chain links TRBV3-1 with TRBJ2-1; no clear D. This CDR3 spans 12 amino acids. Germline CDR1 and CDR2: LGHDT and YNNKEL (reference sequence). V lost 0 bases, J lost 5 bases, and 2 bases lay in between. The CDR3 coding sequence is TGTGCCAGCAGCCAAGAGAACAATGAGCAGTTCTTC. The encoded protein is CASSQENNEQFF.

The chain has TRBV6-5 and TRBJ2-7; 7 bases are a match to TRBD1. The length of the CDR3 is 14 residues. The V segment lost 5 bases and the J segment 0 bases; nucleotides outside the gene matches: 4. Germline-derived CDR1 and CDR2 are MNHEY and SVGAGI. The CDR3 nucleotides are TGTGCCAGCAGTGGGGACAGTCACTCCTACGAGCAGTACTTC. Its protein is CASSGDSHSYEQYF.

On this clonotype: One end of the junction is discordant with germline, which a read error may explain. The chain joins TRBV7-7 to TRBJ2-7, with a possible D match to TRBD2 (5 bases). Germline CDR1 and CDR2: SSHAT and FNYEAQ (reference sequence). The CDR3 loop spans 14 amino acids. The CDR3, as DNA: TGTGCTAGCAGCCCCCTCGGAGGTACCTACGAGCAGTACTTC. Translating it yields CASSPLGGTYEQYF.

The CDR3 DNA reads TGTGCCAGCAGCTTGTTCAGGGGAAACTATGGCTACACCTTC. Amino acids: CASSLFRGNYGYTF. The chain carries TRBV7-8 and TRBJ1-2, with D maybe TRBD1 (6 bases). Trimming stripped 3 bases from V and 2 bases from J, with 10 bases between. This CDR3 has 14 amino acids. Germline values: CDR1 SGHVS, CDR2 FQNEAQ. The full variable domain, in which reference TRBV7-8 and TRBJ1-2 provide the parts outside the CDR3, is GAGVSQSPRYKVAKRGQDVALRCDPISGHVSLFWYQQALGQGPEFLTYFQNEAQLDKSGLPSDRFFAERPEGSVSTLKIQRTQQEDSAVYLCASSLFRGNYGYTFGSGTRLTVV.

The chain is built from TRBV7-9 and TRBJ2-3; D possibly corresponds to TRBD2 (5 bases). The CDR3 is 17 amino acids. V lost 5 bases and J 0 bases, leaving 18 bases between the germline ends. Germline-derived CDR1 and CDR2 are SEHNR and FQNEAQ (reference sequence). For the CDR3, the DNA is TGTGCCAGCAGCCCCCGCGAGGGCCTTACTAGCACAGATACGCAGTATTTT. Its translation: CASSPREGLTSTDTQYF.

This clonotype was detected only once. The rearrangement links TRBV12-3 or TRBV12-4 to TRBJ2-5; D gene ambiguous. CDR3 length equals 10 residues. Trimming took off 8 bases at V and 5 bases at J, with 6 bases between the two ends. This CDR3 reads CASRWETQYF. The CDR3 bases are TGTGCCAGCCGGTGGGAGACCCAGTACTTC.

The V gene is TRBV20-1, the J gene TRBJ1-5; 8 bases match TRBD1. The germline V gene has CDR1 DFQATT and CDR2 SNEGSKA (reference sequence). CDR3 length equals 17 residues. J lost 2 bases, V lost 3 bases, and 12 bases had no gene match. The CDR3 sequence: CSASSGRGRLGNQPQHF. DNA of the CDR3: TGCAGTGCTAGTTCTGGCAGGGGGCGATTGGGCAATCAGCCCCAGCATTTT.